This T cell receptor (beta chain) was identified in a study of blood T cell repertoires in COVID-19. Study as a whole: The study drew acute and convalescent COVID-19 samples from the United States, Italy and Spain. PBMCs, B-cell-depleted T cells, or T cells were the source of the cDNA or gDNA that made up the material.

In the study's own analysis: Reference gene primer amplification yielded estimated nucleated cell counts. Repertoires were generated with immunoSEQ multiplex PCR, while TCRdb's copy carries only in-frame clones and drops some. That table is the source of V, J and clone size, and D and trimming were worked out from the DNA. This sample has some 300,000 clones, with around 86% found just once. Two consecutive negative NP/OP PCR tests, clearance, or resolved symptoms defined Cohort 3 recovery. Trimming removed 4 bases from V and 8 bases from J, with 14 bases in between. Germline V lookup: CDR1 LNHDA, CDR2 SQIVND (reference sequence). This CDR3 contains 13 residues.

The sequenced material came from PBMCs or T cells enriched from blood (not recorded which). This sequence joins TRBV19 and TRBJ2-5, with D possibly being TRBD1 (6 bases). This receptor was obtained from a woman aged 40 to 55 who had recovered from COVID-19. The CDR3 DNA is TGTGCCAGTAGTAAAACTTACAGGGATACCCAGTACTTC. It yields the protein CASSKTYRDTQYF.